The 19 T cell receptor beta chains reported below all come from one sample, sequenced in a study of blood T cell repertoires in COVID-19. Measured with immunoSEQ multiplex PCR; TCRdb has only the in-frame clones, and not every one. The repertoire holds roughly 30,000 clones, with about 80% as singletons. Sequencing was performed on peripheral blood. These receptors were collected from a man aged 70-80 years with acute or convalescent COVID-19.

This clone was seen more than once but under ten times. This chain uses TRBV12-5 with TRBJ2-3, with no clear D. The CDR3 is 14 residues long. Germline-derived CDR1 and CDR2 are LGHNT and FRNRAP. V was shortened by 1 base and J by 0 bases, with 5 bases between the two germline ends. CDR3 loop: CASGLGGSTDTQYF. The CDR3 nucleotides read TGTGCTAGTGGTTTGGGCGGTAGCACAGATACGCAGTATTTT.

In DNA form, the CDR3 reads TGTGCCAGCAGCCAACAGGGGGGTGGGGATGCTTTCTTT. Translating gives CASSQQGGGDAFF. This chain links TRBV3-1 (or the pseudogene TRBV3-2) with TRBJ1-1, with 7 bases that match TRBD1. Germline assignment: CDR1 LGHDT and CDR2 YNNKEL (reference sequence). There are 13 residues in the CDR3. Germline trimming cut 2 bases from V and 11 bases from J; bases unmatched to any gene: 8.

CDR3 nucleotide sequence: TGTGCCAGCTCACCGCTCGGACAGGGTTACGAGCAGTACTTC. Protein: CASSPLGQGYEQYF. The chain is built from TRBV18 and TRBJ2-7; TRBD1 aligns across 8 bases. This CDR3 region has 14 residues. Germline values: CDR1 KGHSH, CDR2 LQKENI. J gave up 4 bases and V 3 bases, and 5 bases lay outside the gene matches. The complete variable domain, with remaining parts taken from reference TRBV18 and TRBJ2-7, reads NAGVMQNPRHLVRRRGQEARLRCSPMKGHSHVYWYRQLPEEGLKFMVYLQKENIIDESGMPKERFSAEFPKEGPSILRIQQVVRGDSAAYFCASSPLGQGYEQYFGPGTRLTVT.

CDR3 residues: CASIPKGASRDTQYF. CDR3 DNA: TGTGCCAGCATCCCCAAAGGGGCGAGTCGGGATACGCAGTATTTT. The chain joins TRBV3-1 (or the pseudogene TRBV3-2) to TRBJ2-3, with a weak D call TRBD1 (5 bases). The germline V gene has CDR1 LGHDT and CDR2 YNNKEL (reference sequence). V was trimmed by 7 bases and J by 6 bases, leaving 20 bases between them. CDR3 size: 15 residues.

The table lists this clone with a few counts. CDR3 bases: TGTGCCATCAGACCTACAGGGGGCACCGGGGAGCTGTTTTTT. It is translated as CAIRPTGGTGELFF. The chain carries TRBV10-3 and TRBJ2-2; TRBD1 matches 8 bases. Germline CDR1 is ENHRY and CDR2 is SYGVKD. V dropped 6 bases and J dropped 4; count of bases not matched to a gene: 4. The CDR3 spans 14 residues.

The rearrangement uses TRBV18 and TRBJ2-1, with 12 bases lining up with TRBD2. The CDR3 is made up of 16 amino acids. The V gene end was trimmed by 6 bases and the J gene end by 6 bases; junction bases not matched to a gene: 9. Germline CDR1 KGHSH, CDR2 LQKENI. CDR3 region: CASSSTLAGGGNEQFF. CDR3 nucleotide sequence: TGTGCCAGCTCCTCCACCCTAGCGGGGGGGGGCAATGAGCAGTTCTTC.

In regard to this clone: The junction departs from germline at one end; a sequencing error may be responsible. The chain couples TRBV19 to TRBJ2-4; possibly TRBD1 for D (6 bases). CDR3 length: 14 residues. CDR1 and CDR2 from the germline V gene are LNHDA and SQIVND (reference sequence). This chain's CDR3 is CASSLESTGRIQYF. The CDR3 DNA reads TGTGCCAGTAGTCTAGAATCGACAGGAAGGATTCAGTACTTC. Together with reference TRBV19 and TRBJ2-4, the CDR3 gives the full variable domain: DGGITQSPKYLFRKEGQNVTLSCEQNLNHDAMYWYRQDPGQGLRLIYYSQIVNDFQKGDIAEGYSVSREKKESFPLTVTSAQKNPTAFYLCASSLESTGRIQYFGAGTRLSVL.

A remark on this clone: One end of the junction is discordant with germline, which a read error may explain. The V gene is TRBV15, the J gene TRBJ1-5; D unclear. Germline CDR1 reads LNHNV; CDR2 reads YYDKDF (reference sequence). The CDR3 length is 13 residues. In nucleotides, the CDR3 is TGTGCCACCAGCAGAGATAGCCATCAGCCCCAGCATTTT. As protein: CATSRDSHQPQHF.

The V and J genes are TRBV6-2 or TRBV6-3 and TRBJ1-5; 8 positions match TRBD1. The CDR3 extends over 21 amino acids. Germline V gene lookup returns CDR1 MNHEY and CDR2 SVGEGT. After removal of 2 bases from V and 2 bases from J, the junction contained 20 bases not matched to a gene. The CDR3 DNA follows: TGTGCCAGCAGTTACCCAGGGGGCGGTGTAAGAGAAGCGGTCGGCAATCAGCCCCAGCATTTT. Translation gives CASSYPGGGVREAVGNQPQHF.

The J gene is TRBJ2-1, the V gene TRBV5-4, with 13 bases matching TRBD2. V shed 4 bases, J shed 7 bases, and the junction held 8 bases outside the gene matches. This CDR3 has 16 residues. The germline gives CDR1 SGHNT, CDR2 YYREEE (reference sequence). CDR3 sequence: CASSPPLAGGRNEQFF. DNA of the CDR3: TGTGCCAGCAGCCCCCCACTAGCGGGGGGGCGGAATGAGCAGTTCTTC.

CDR3 region: CATTKTAGTAHMNTEAFF. CDR3 bases: TGTGCCACCACCAAGACCGCCGGGACAGCCCATATGAACACTGAAGCTTTCTTT. The chain carries TRBV15 and TRBJ1-1; 7 bases map to TRBD1. Germline-derived CDR1 and CDR2 are LNHNV and YYDKDF (reference sequence). This CDR3 spans 18 amino acids. The trim removed 7 bases at V and 0 bases at J, leaving 17 bases unmatched. Based on the CDR3 plus reference TRBV15 and TRBJ1-1, the full variable domain is DAMVIQNPRYQVTQFGKPVTLSCSQTLNHNVMYWYQQKSSQAPKLLFHYYDKDFNNEADTPDNFQSRRPNTSFCFLDIRSPGLGDTAMYLCATTKTAGTAHMNTEAFFGQGTRLTVV.

This chain connects TRBV7-9 to TRBJ1-5; the match to TRBD1 covers 7 bases. The germline V gene encodes CDR1 SEHNR and CDR2 FQNEAQ (reference sequence). The CDR3 length is 13 residues. With 5 bases clipped from V and 5 bases from J, the junction kept 3 bases outside the gene matches. The CDR3 DNA sequence: TGTGCCAGCAGCCTCAGGGGGGATCAGCCCCAGCATTTT. Amino acids: CASSLRGDQPQHF.

V and J are TRBV18 and TRBJ2-2, with 12 bases fitting TRBD2. This CDR3 is 18 amino acids long. From germline, CDR1 is KGHSH and CDR2 LQKENI. After removal of 3 bases from V and 0 bases from J, the junction contained 5 bases not matched to a gene. DNA of the CDR3: TGTGCCAGCTCACCGGGACTAGCGGGTATCGCGAACACCGGGGAGCTGTTTTTT. Residues: CASSPGLAGIANTGELFF.

The gene calls are TRBV27 and TRBJ1-5; no definite D call. The CDR3 length is 11 residues. Germline V gene data show CDR1 as MNHEY and CDR2 as SMNVEV (reference sequence). V lost 5 bases to trimming and J lost 5 bases, with 4 bases between them. CDR3: CASSPDQPQHF. DNA for the CDR3: TGTGCCAGCAGTCCTGATCAGCCCCAGCATTTT.

The chain has TRBV7-2 and TRBJ1-6, with D possibly matching TRBD1 (6 bases). The CDR3 extends over 17 amino acids. Trimming took 7 bases from V and 0 from J, leaving 16 bases between them. Germline assignment: CDR1 SGHTA and CDR2 FQGNSA. The DNA of the CDR3 is TGTGCCAGCACCCTTGGGGGGGCGAGCTCCTATAATTCACCCCTCCACTTT. It yields the protein CASTLGGASSYNSPLHF.

The chain is built from TRBV19 and TRBJ1-5; 7 nucleotides align to TRBD1. J gave up 3 bases and V 7 bases, and 12 bases lay outside the gene matches. Germline V gene data show CDR1 as LNHDA and CDR2 as SQIVND (reference sequence). This CDR3 has 16 amino acids. The CDR3 region has the DNA TGTGCCAGTATGACTAAACCGGGACAGCACAATCAGCCCCAGCATTTT. As protein: CASMTKPGQHNQPQHF. The whole variable domain, remainder taken from reference TRBV19 and TRBJ1-5, is DGGITQSPKYLFRKEGQNVTLSCEQNLNHDAMYWYRQDPGQGLRLIYYSQIVNDFQKGDIAEGYSVSREKKESFPLTVTSAQKNPTAFYLCASMTKPGQHNQPQHFGDGTRLSIL.

The rearrangement uses TRBV7-3 and TRBJ2-1, with 7 bases lining up with TRBD1. Per the germline V gene, CDR1 is SGHTA and CDR2 is FQGTGA. Trimming removed 6 bases from V and 4 bases from J; junction bases left unmatched: 9. The CDR3 spans 15 residues. CDR3: CASRGDSSSYNEQFF. The DNA for the CDR3 is TGTGCCAGCAGAGGGGACAGCTCCAGTTACAATGAGCAGTTCTTC.

V usage is TRBV21-1 and J usage is TRBJ2-7; the D call TRBD2 from the table was never checked on the DNA. TRBV21-1 counts as a pseudogene. The CDR3 is made up of 17 amino acids. For the CDR3, the DNA is TGTGCCAGCAGAGCTCCCCGGCGCGGAAGAACAAGTTACGAGCAGTACTTC. Its translation: CASRAPRRGRTSYEQYF.

The chain carries TRBV19 and TRBJ1-4; D unclear. Between the trimmed V and J ends, which lost 7 bases and 11 bases, there was a span of 17 bases. Germline-derived CDR1 and CDR2 are LNHDA and SQIVND (reference sequence). The CDR3 is made up of 13 amino acids. The CDR3 reads CASIIQDYNKLFF. The CDR3 DNA follows: TGTGCCAGTATAATCCAGGATTACAATAAACTGTTTTTT.